This T cell receptor beta chain stems from a study of shared clonotypes between healthy human individuals. Concerning this clone itself: Its antigen is not identified.

In germline, CDR1 is LNHDA, CDR2 SQIVND (reference sequence). Trimming cost V 1 base and J 1 base; bases outside gene matches: 8. This CDR3 is built from 19 residues. Using 200 ng DNA, some 30,000 T cell genomes, the sorted-subset replicate PCRs were run. Produced via immunoSEQ multiplex PCR; TCRdb's table is partial and in-frame only. In the table there are around 510,000 clones, 95% to 97% of which are singletons. Study conclusions and caveats: Large sequencing depth failed to make sorted-subset sequencing complete, rarefaction showed.

This chain uses TRBV19 with TRBJ2-4, with TRBD2 matching over 12 bases. Sequencing used naive CD4+ T cells sorted from blood. Described subset: CD45RA+ positively selected. The clonotype originates from a woman under 40 in good health. Here the CDR3 DNA reads TGTGCCAGTAGTATAGGCTCTCTAGCGGGAGGGAGGGCCAAAAACATTCAGTACTTC. Encoded protein: CASSIGSLAGGRAKNIQYF.